This is a list of T cell receptor beta chains from one sample in a study of T cell clonotyping in hematopoietic cell transplantation. The repertoire was sequenced with immunoSEQ multiplex PCR; TCRdb's copy has only in-frame clones and lacks some. The sample consists of more than 8,000 clones, more than 85% of them appearing once. Source: peripheral blood mononuclear cells, taken before stem cell transplant. Source of these receptors: a woman aged 55-75 years with acute myeloid leukemia. Some clones in this sample may be carry-over from other donors' samples. Both conserved end residues are part of each CDR3. D genes are given only for firm matches. Clone size appears in some rows only: once, few, many, or a class for an expanded clone.

d_call: TRBD1; clone_size: NA; j_call: TRBJ2-5; v_call: TRBV10-3; cdr3_aa: CAIQPGTADQETQYF; cdr3_nt: TGTGCCATCCAACCCGGGACAGCAGACCAAGAGACCCAGTACTTC
d_call: NA; clone_size: NA; j_call: TRBJ1-2; v_call: TRBV11-2; cdr3_aa: CASSLDGALGYGYTF; cdr3_nt: TGTGCCAGCAGCTTAGACGGGGCTCTAGGATATGGCTACACCTTC
d_call: NA; clone_size: once; j_call: TRBJ2-1; v_call: TRBV29-1; cdr3_aa: CSVSFNEQFF; cdr3_nt: TGCAGCGTGAGTTTCAATGAGCAGTTCTTC
d_call: NA; clone_size: NA; j_call: TRBJ2-5; v_call: TRBV7-9; cdr3_aa: CASNRAVSGETQYF; cdr3_nt: TGTGCCAGCAACCGGGCAGTATCCGGGGAGACCCAGTACTTC
d_call: TRBD2; clone_size: NA; j_call: TRBJ2-1; v_call: TRBV5-4; cdr3_aa: CASSLGGRLAAYNEQFF; cdr3_nt: TGTGCCAGCAGCCTTGGTGGTCGACTAGCGGCCTACAATGAGCAGTTCTTC
d_call: NA; clone_size: NA; j_call: TRBJ1-1; v_call: TRBV7-8; cdr3_aa: CASSLVLRNTEAFF; cdr3_nt: TGTGCCAGCAGCTTAGTTTTGAGGAACACTGAAGCTTTCTTT
d_call: TRBD1; clone_size: NA; j_call: TRBJ2-4; v_call: TRBV6-6; cdr3_aa: CASSWGQGVNIQYF; cdr3_nt: TGTGCCAGCAGTTGGGGACAGGGGGTAAACATTCAGTACTTC
d_call: TRBD1; clone_size: NA; j_call: TRBJ1-2; v_call: TRBV7-8; cdr3_aa: CASSWTGGTFGYGYTF; cdr3_nt: TGTGCCAGCAGCTGGACAGGGGGCACCTTCGGCTATGGCTACACCTTC
d_call: NA; clone_size: NA; j_call: TRBJ1-2; v_call: TRBV6-8; cdr3_aa: CASRYRRQTPNYGYTF; cdr3_nt: TGTGCCAGCAGGTATCGAAGGCAAACCCCTAACTATGGCTACACCTTC
d_call: TRBD1; clone_size: once; j_call: TRBJ1-6; v_call: TRBV9; cdr3_aa: CASSVVPGTAYNSPLHF; cdr3_nt: TGTGCCAGCAGCGTAGTTCCCGGGACAGCCTATAATTCACCCCTCCACTTT
d_call: NA; clone_size: NA; j_call: TRBJ2-7; v_call: TRBV7-5; cdr3_aa: CARGRGRERYEQYF; cdr3_nt: TGTGCCAGAGGTCGTGGGCGGGAGAGGTACGAGCAGTACTTC
d_call: TRBD1; clone_size: NA; j_call: TRBJ1-1; v_call: TRBV2; cdr3_aa: CASRAPRQGVEAFF; cdr3_nt: TGTGCCAGCAGGGCCCCTAGACAGGGTGTTGAAGCTTTCTTT
d_call: NA; clone_size: NA; j_call: TRBJ1-1; v_call: TRBV30; cdr3_aa: CAWSALGLNTEAFF; cdr3_nt: TGTGCCTGGAGTGCCCTCGGGCTGAACACTGAAGCTTTCTTT
d_call: NA; clone_size: NA; j_call: TRBJ1-1; v_call: TRBV2; cdr3_aa: CASNNRESTEAFF; cdr3_nt: TGTGCCAGCAACAACAGGGAGAGCACTGAAGCTTTCTTT
d_call: NA; clone_size: NA; j_call: TRBJ2-5; v_call: TRBV2; cdr3_aa: CASRWAFQETQYF; cdr3_nt: TGTGCCAGCAGGTGGGCATTCCAAGAGACCCAGTACTTC
d_call: TRBD2; clone_size: NA; j_call: TRBJ2-1; v_call: TRBV10-3; cdr3_aa: CATGGLATNEQFF; cdr3_nt: TGTGCCACCGGGGGACTAGCAACCAATGAGCAGTTCTTC
d_call: NA; clone_size: NA; j_call: TRBJ2-2; v_call: TRBV27; cdr3_aa: CASSSQGGGNTGELFF; cdr3_nt: TGTGCCAGCAGTTCGCAGGGCGGTGGGAACACCGGGGAGCTGTTTTTT
d_call: NA; clone_size: NA; j_call: TRBJ2-5; v_call: TRBV7-9; cdr3_aa: CASSSQGPGPRETQYF; cdr3_nt: TGTGCCAGCAGCTCCCAGGGGCCGGGACCACGGGAGACCCAGTACTTC
d_call: NA; clone_size: NA; j_call: TRBJ2-3; v_call: TRBV29-1; cdr3_aa: CSVGPQAGPTDTQYF; cdr3_nt: TGCAGCGTTGGTCCCCAGGCAGGGCCCACAGATACGCAGTATTTT
d_call: NA; clone_size: NA; j_call: TRBJ1-1; v_call: TRBV30; cdr3_aa: CAWGGFEAFF; cdr3_nt: TGTGCCTGGGGGGGATTTGAAGCTTTCTTT
d_call: NA; clone_size: NA; j_call: TRBJ1-5; v_call: TRBV28; cdr3_aa: CASRQHGVNNQPQHF; cdr3_nt: TGTGCCAGCAGACAACATGGGGTTAACAATCAGCCCCAGCATTTT
d_call: NA; clone_size: NA; j_call: TRBJ1-1; v_call: TRBV15; cdr3_aa: CATSRDPGSTEAFF; cdr3_nt: TGTGCCACCAGCAGAGATCCGGGGAGCACTGAAGCTTTCTTT
d_call: TRBD2; clone_size: NA; j_call: TRBJ2-1; v_call: TRBV2; cdr3_aa: CASSPSSGSINEQFF; cdr3_nt: TGTGCCAGCAGTCCCTCTAGCGGGAGTATTAATGAGCAGTTCTTC
d_call: NA; clone_size: NA; j_call: TRBJ1-1; v_call: TRBV7-9; cdr3_aa: CASSRDTEAFF; cdr3_nt: TGTGCCAGCAGCCGAGACACTGAAGCTTTCTTT
d_call: NA; clone_size: NA; j_call: TRBJ1-5; v_call: TRBV5-1; cdr3_aa: CASSVMWSNQPQHF; cdr3_nt: TGCGCCAGCAGTGTGATGTGGAGCAATCAGCCCCAGCATTTT
d_call: TRBD2; clone_size: NA; j_call: TRBJ2-4; v_call: TRBV7-2; cdr3_aa: CASSLDRTSADIQYF; cdr3_nt: TGTGCCAGCAGCTTAGATCGAACTAGCGCCGACATTCAGTACTTC
d_call: TRBD1; clone_size: once; j_call: TRBJ1-1; v_call: TRBV4-1; cdr3_aa: CASSQEQGSEAFF; cdr3_nt: TGCGCCAGCAGCCAAGAACAGGGGAGTGAAGCTTTCTTT
d_call: NA; clone_size: few; j_call: TRBJ1-2; v_call: TRBV6-5; cdr3_aa: CASCRANYGYTF; cdr3_nt: TGTGCCAGCTGCAGGGCGAACTATGGCTACACCTTC
d_call: TRBD1; clone_size: NA; j_call: TRBJ2-2; v_call: TRBV11-3; cdr3_aa: CASLPRGRSGELFF; cdr3_nt: TGTGCCAGCCTCCCCAGGGGGCGCAGCGGGGAGCTGTTTTTT
d_call: TRBD2; clone_size: NA; j_call: TRBJ2-3; v_call: TRBV27; cdr3_aa: CASSPKKGSGLARRDTQYF; cdr3_nt: TGTGCCAGCAGTCCTAAGAAGGGATCCGGACTAGCCCGGCGAGATACGCAGTATTTT
d_call: TRBD2; clone_size: NA; j_call: TRBJ2-3; v_call: TRBV10-3; cdr3_aa: CAIRYTAGASNTQYF; cdr3_nt: TGTGCCATAAGGTATACGGCGGGAGCATCAAATACGCAGTATTTT
d_call: TRBD1; clone_size: NA; j_call: TRBJ2-1; v_call: TRBV10-1; cdr3_aa: CASSEPGQRSLNEQFF; cdr3_nt: TGCGCCAGCAGCGAACCGGGACAGAGAAGCCTGAATGAGCAGTTCTTC
d_call: NA; clone_size: few; j_call: TRBJ1-2; v_call: TRBV6-1; cdr3_aa: CASSERGKGYGYTF; cdr3_nt: TGTGCCAGCAGTGAGAGGGGAAAGGGCTATGGCTACACCTTC
d_call: NA; clone_size: once; j_call: TRBJ2-7; v_call: TRBV7-3; cdr3_aa: CASSSETNHEQYF; cdr3_nt: TGTGCCAGCAGCTCGGAGACTAACCACGAGCAGTACTTC